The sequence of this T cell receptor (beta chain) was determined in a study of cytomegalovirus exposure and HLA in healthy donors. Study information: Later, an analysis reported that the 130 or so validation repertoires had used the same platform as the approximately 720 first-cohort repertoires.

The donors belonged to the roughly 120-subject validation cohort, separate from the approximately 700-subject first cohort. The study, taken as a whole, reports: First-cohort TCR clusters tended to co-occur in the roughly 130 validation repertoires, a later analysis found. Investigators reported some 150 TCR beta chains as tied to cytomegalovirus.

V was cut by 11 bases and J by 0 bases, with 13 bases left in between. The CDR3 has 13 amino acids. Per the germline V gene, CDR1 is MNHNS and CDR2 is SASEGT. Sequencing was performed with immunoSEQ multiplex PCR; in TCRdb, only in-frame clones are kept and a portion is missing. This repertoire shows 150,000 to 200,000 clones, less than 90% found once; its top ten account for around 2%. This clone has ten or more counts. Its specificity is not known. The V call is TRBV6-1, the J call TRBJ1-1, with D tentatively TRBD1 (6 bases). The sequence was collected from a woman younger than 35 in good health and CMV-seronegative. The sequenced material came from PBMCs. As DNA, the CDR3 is TGTGCCGGCGGACAGCTTCTGAACACTGAAGCTTTCTTT. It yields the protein CAGGQLLNTEAFF.